The 30 T cell receptor beta chains reported below all come from one sample, sequenced in a study of T cell responses to AZD1222 COVID-19 vaccine. TCRdb's copy holds only in-frame clones and misses some; the assay was immunoSEQ multiplex PCR. The profile shows 130,000 to 150,000 clones, roughly 89% of them singletons. The starting material was peripheral blood, obtained 28 days after the second AZD1222 dose. These receptors came from an adult who received the AZD1222 COVID-19 vaccine.

The V gene is TRBV6-5, the J gene TRBJ1-2, with D possibly matching TRBD1 (5 bases). Germline lookup yields CDR1 MNHEY and CDR2 SVGAGI. V was shortened by 5 bases and J by 2 bases, with 12 bases between the two germline ends. This CDR3 has 14 amino acids. The CDR3 coding sequence is TGTGCCAGCAGTCGGGGGACTGACAACTATGGCTACACCTTC. It is translated as CASSRGTDNYGYTF.

This rearrangement joins TRBV9 to TRBJ2-7; D might be TRBD2 (5 bases). The germline CDR1 and CDR2 sequences are SGDLS and YYNGEE. Trimming left V 2 bases short and J 4 bases short, with 22 bases between. The CDR3 is 17 amino acids. The CDR3 is CASSVTAESLSVYEQYF. CDR3 DNA: TGTGCCAGCAGCGTTACAGCGGAATCCCTCTCCGTGTACGAGCAGTACTTC.

This clone was recorded a few times. This rearrangement joins TRBV5-1 to TRBJ2-7; 9 bases map to TRBD1. CDR3 length equals 15 residues. Germline loops: CDR1 SGHRS, CDR2 YFSETQ. V was clipped by 4 bases and J by 1 base; unmatched bases: 6. CDR3 DNA sequence: TGCGCCAGCAGCAACCGGGACAGGGATTCCTACGAGCAGTACTTC. Residues: CASSNRDRDSYEQYF.

This chain connects TRBV28 to TRBJ1-5; D unclear. This CDR3 has 11 residues. V was pared by 2 bases and J by 9 bases, with 5 bases between. Germline CDR1 reads MDHEN; CDR2 reads SYDVKM. The CDR3: CASSLIGPQHF. CDR3 bases: TGTGCCAGCAGTTTAATTGGGCCCCAGCATTTT.

The chain is built from TRBV12-3 or TRBV12-4 and TRBJ1-3; D unclear. V lost 3 bases and J 3 bases, leaving 3 bases between the germline ends. This CDR3 has 12 residues. CDR3 protein: CASSFGGNTIYF. The CDR3 DNA sequence: TGTGCCAGCAGTTTTGGTGGAAACACCATATATTTT.

This chain uses TRBV7-2 with TRBJ2-1; TRBD2 might be the D (6 bases). The CDR3 has 15 residues. From germline, CDR1 is SGHTA and CDR2 FQGNSA. Trimming left V 1 base short and J 8 bases short, with 15 bases between. The CDR3 sequence is CASSLGRERVHEQFF. DNA of the CDR3: TGTGCCAGCAGCTTAGGACGGGAGAGAGTCCATGAGCAGTTCTTC. The variable domain in full, completed from reference TRBV7-2 and TRBJ2-1, reads GAGVSQSPSNKVTEKGKDVELRCDPISGHTALYWYRQSLGQGLEFLIYFQGNSAPDKSGLPSDRFSAERTGGSVSTLTIQRTQQEDSAVYLCASSLGRERVHEQFFGPGTRLTVL.

CDR3 sequence (DNA): TGTGCTAGTGGTTTGCCACCTAGCGGTGAGCAGTTCTTC. Translated, it gives CASGLPPSGEQFF. V is TRBV12-5 and J is TRBJ2-1; 7 nucleotides match TRBD2. Germline V gene data show CDR1 as LGHNT and CDR2 as FRNRAP. The CDR3 covers 13 residues. The trim removed 2 bases at V and 9 bases at J, leaving 4 bases unmatched.

The chain combines TRBV7-7 with TRBJ2-3, with 7 bases aligning to TRBD2. Trimming took 1 base from V and 1 from J; bases not matched to a gene: 8. This CDR3 spans 17 amino acids. Germline V gene lookup returns CDR1 SSHAT and CDR2 FNYEAQ (reference sequence). The CDR3 protein is CASSLGEGITGTDTQYF. The CDR3 DNA sequence: TGTGCCAGCAGCTTAGGGGAGGGGATAACGGGCACAGATACGCAGTATTTT.

This chain links TRBV7-2 with TRBJ1-1; perhaps TRBD1 as D (6 bases). Germline loops: CDR1 SGHTA, CDR2 FQGNSA. The CDR3 is 16 amino acids. The V end lost 5 bases, the J end lost 2 bases, and 18 bases lay between the germline ends. CDR3 nucleotide sequence: TGTGCCAGCAGCCCAGTTTTCGGACAGTTAAACACTGAAGCTTTCTTT. Its protein is CASSPVFGQLNTEAFF.

The V gene is TRBV30, the J gene TRBJ1-3, with D perhaps matching TRBD1 (5 bases). CDR3 size: 14 residues. Trimming cost V 2 bases and J 4 bases, with 12 bases left between them. CDR1 is GTSNPN, CDR2 SVGIG, per germline (reference sequence). This chain's CDR3 is CAWSSGTGGNTIYF. DNA for the CDR3: TGTGCCTGGAGTTCGGGGACCGGGGGAAACACCATATATTTT.

The J gene is TRBJ1-4, the V gene TRBV7-2; 7 nucleotides align to TRBD1. The CDR3 totals 15 residues. Trimming at V came to 4 bases and at J to 8 bases, leaving 10 bases not matched to a gene. The germline CDR1 and CDR2 sequences are SGHTA and FQGNSA. CDR3 in DNA: TGTGCCAGCAGCTGGTACAGGGGAGGAGAGGAAAAACTGTTTTTT. Translating gives CASSWYRGGEEKLFF.

This sequence joins TRBV3-1 (or the pseudogene TRBV3-2) and TRBJ1-1, with D unresolved. V dropped 0 bases and J dropped 2 bases, with 7 bases sitting between them. This CDR3 comprises 14 residues. Germline CDR1 reads LGHDT; CDR2 reads YNNKEL (reference sequence). The chain's CDR3 is CASSQDPLNTEAFF. The CDR3 nucleotides read TGTGCCAGCAGCCAAGATCCGCTAAACACTGAAGCTTTCTTT.

The chain couples TRBV27 to TRBJ2-7; TRBD1 aligns across 9 bases. V shed 6 bases and J 3 bases; nucleotides not matched to a gene: 9. Germline V gene data show CDR1 as MNHEY and CDR2 as SMNVEV (reference sequence). The CDR3 extends over 15 amino acids. CDR3 protein: CASSPETGGFYEQYF. In nucleotides, the CDR3 is TGTGCCAGCAGCCCGGAGACAGGGGGGTTCTACGAGCAGTACTTC.

V usage is TRBV5-1 and J usage is TRBJ2-7; the match to TRBD1 covers 9 bases. V shed 4 bases and J 3 bases; nucleotides not matched to a gene: 8. The CDR3 is 15 amino acids. Germline-derived CDR1 and CDR2 are SGHRS and YFSETQ. CDR3 sequence: CASSRSGQGYYEQYF. The CDR3 region has the DNA TGCGCCAGCAGCCGCTCGGGACAGGGATACTACGAGCAGTACTTC. Using reference TRBV5-1 and TRBJ2-7 for the parts outside the CDR3, the full variable domain is KAGVTQTPRYLIKTRGQQVTLSCSPISGHRSVSWYQQTPGQGLQFLFEYFSETQRNKGNFPGRFSGRQFSNSRSEMNVSTLELGDSALYLCASSRSGQGYYEQYFGPGTRLTVT.

V gene TRBV6-5 combines with J gene TRBJ1-5; tentative D call: TRBD1 (5 bases). The CDR3 is made up of 13 amino acids. Germline V gene data show CDR1 as MNHEY and CDR2 as SVGAGI. Trimming took 6 bases from V and 3 from J, leaving 9 bases between them. CDR3 in DNA: TGTGCCAGCAGGGGGGGGTTCAATCAGCCCCAGCATTTT. It encodes CASRGGFNQPQHF.

The CDR3 coding sequence is TGTGCCAGCAGCCAGTGGACAGGGATGAACACTGAAGCTTTCTTT. This translates into CASSQWTGMNTEAFF. The V and J genes are TRBV14 and TRBJ1-1; 8 bases match TRBD1. CDR1 and CDR2 from the germline V gene are SGHDN and FVKESK. V gave up 3 bases and J gave up 0 bases; unmatched junction bases: 3. CDR3 size: 15 residues.

This clone appeared once. This chain joins TRBV7-2 and TRBJ1-1, with TRBD1 matching 8 bases. CDR1 is SGHTA and CDR2 is FQGNSA in the germline V gene. V was clipped by 1 base and J by 5 bases; unmatched bases: 6. The length of the CDR3 is 15 residues. This CDR3 reads CASSLVAGGDTEAFF. In DNA, the CDR3 is TGTGCCAGCAGCTTAGTTGCAGGGGGCGATACTGAAGCTTTCTTT.

CDR3 nucleotides: TGTGCCAGCAGTTTATACAGTGCAAAACTGTTTTTT. Its protein product is CASSLYSAKLFF. The V and J genes are TRBV28 and TRBJ1-4; D is unresolved. V dropped 1 base and J dropped 10 bases, with 7 bases sitting between them. CDR1 and CDR2 from the germline V gene are MDHEN and SYDVKM. The CDR3 extends over 12 amino acids.

The chain combines TRBV11-2 with TRBJ2-5, with 10 bases lining up with TRBD2. V was pared by 5 bases and J by 3 bases, with 12 bases of the junction left unmatched. Germline CDR1 and CDR2: SGHAT and FQNNGV. CDR3 length equals 17 residues. The CDR3 DNA reads TGTGCCAGCAGCCCCCCGGGGCTAGCGGGAGTTGAAGAGACCCAGTACTTC. It yields the protein CASSPPGLAGVEETQYF.

The V and J genes are TRBV4-3 and TRBJ2-1; possibly TRBD1 for D (5 bases). V gave up 1 base and J gave up 2 bases, with 12 bases separating them. Germline assignment: CDR1 LGHNA and CDR2 YSLEER. This CDR3 has 16 residues. The CDR3 spells CASSQAGHFTYNEQFF. CDR3 nucleotide sequence: TGCGCCAGCAGCCAAGCCGGACACTTTACCTACAATGAGCAGTTCTTC.

This chain uses TRBV4-3 with TRBJ2-1; a possible D gene is TRBD1 (7 bases). Germline V gene data show CDR1 as LGHNA and CDR2 as YSLEER. V lost 0 bases and J 8 bases, leaving 20 bases between the germline ends. CDR3 length: 17 amino acids. The CDR3 protein is CASSQDLGGTVGDEQFF. DNA for the CDR3: TGCGCCAGCAGCCAAGATCTTGGGGGGACAGTAGGGGATGAGCAGTTCTTC.

The chain carries TRBV29-1 and TRBJ1-2; D not certain. Deletions cut 3 bases from V and 0 bases from J, with 5 bases between. CDR1 and CDR2 (germline): SQVTM, ANQGSEA. The CDR3 spans 12 residues. Here the CDR3 DNA reads TGCAGCGTTGATACAGCTAACTATGGCTACACCTTC. As protein: CSVDTANYGYTF.

The chain uses TRBV4-3 and TRBJ2-7; 7 bases fit TRBD1. Germline values: CDR1 LGHNA, CDR2 YSLEER. There are 16 residues in the CDR3. The V and J ends lost 0 bases and 4 bases, in that order; junction bases with no gene match: 9. This CDR3 reads CASSQDSGQARYEQYF. As DNA, the CDR3 is TGCGCCAGCAGCCAAGATTCCGGACAGGCACGATACGAGCAGTACTTC.

The chain links TRBV3-1 (or the pseudogene TRBV3-2) to TRBJ1-5, with D possibly TRBD1 on 6 matching bases. The CDR3 loop spans 17 amino acids. Germline-derived CDR1 and CDR2 are LGHDT and YNNKEL (reference sequence). Trimming took 4 bases from V and 11 from J, leaving 27 bases between them. The CDR3 here is CASSRTGGVGGASAQHF. CDR3 nucleotides: TGTGCCAGCAGCCGGACTGGCGGAGTTGGGGGGGCATCGGCCCAGCATTTT.

V usage is TRBV27 and J usage is TRBJ1-2; TRBD1 is a possible D gene (5 bases). This CDR3 is built from 13 residues. The germline V and J ends were trimmed by 6 bases and 4 bases, with 12 bases remaining between them. Germline CDR1 and CDR2: MNHEY and SMNVEV (reference sequence). The CDR3 sequence: CASSPQGRYGYTF. In DNA form, the CDR3 reads TGTGCCAGCAGCCCCCAGGGTCGCTATGGCTACACCTTC.

This chain connects TRBV19 to TRBJ1-1; D remains ambiguous. This CDR3 spans 15 amino acids. Deletions cut 6 bases from V and 0 bases from J, with 14 bases between. Germline V gives CDR1 LNHDA, CDR2 SQIVND (reference sequence). CDR3 in DNA: TGTGCCAGTAGGTCGTCGACCGCGATGAACACTGAAGCTTTCTTT. Translated, it gives CASRSSTAMNTEAFF.

This rearrangement joins TRBV19 to TRBJ1-3; no definite D call. Germline CDR1 and CDR2: LNHDA and SQIVND (reference sequence). V was clipped by 6 bases and J by 1 base, with 13 bases between them. CDR3 length equals 15 residues. The CDR3: CASSADSRSGNTIYF. DNA of the CDR3: TGTGCCAGTAGCGCGGACTCAAGATCTGGAAACACCATATATTTT.

The CDR3 region has the DNA TGTGCCAGCAGTCCCTCGGAGACCATCTATGGCTACACCTTC. Protein sequence: CASSPSETIYGYTF. The J gene is TRBJ1-2, the V gene TRBV14; no clear D gene. Trimming took 6 bases from V and 4 from J, leaving 15 bases between them. Germline lookup yields CDR1 SGHDN and CDR2 FVKESK. There are 14 residues in the CDR3.

The chain carries TRBV30 and TRBJ1-1; D is unresolved. The CDR3 is 12 amino acids. V was shortened by 1 base and J by 4 bases, with 7 bases between the two germline ends. Germline V gene lookup returns CDR1 GTSNPN and CDR2 SVGIG (reference sequence). This chain's CDR3 is CAWSAGSTEAFF. The CDR3 nucleotides read TGTGCCTGGAGTGCGGGGTCCACTGAAGCTTTCTTT.

The chain links TRBV19 to TRBJ1-1; D might be TRBD1 (5 bases). V dropped 5 bases and J dropped 5 bases, with 12 bases sitting between them. CDR1 LNHDA and CDR2 SQIVND come from the germline V gene (reference sequence). The CDR3 is made up of 13 amino acids. The CDR3 is CASSQQVRTEAFF. The DNA of the CDR3 is TGTGCCAGTAGTCAACAGGTGAGAACTGAAGCTTTCTTT.